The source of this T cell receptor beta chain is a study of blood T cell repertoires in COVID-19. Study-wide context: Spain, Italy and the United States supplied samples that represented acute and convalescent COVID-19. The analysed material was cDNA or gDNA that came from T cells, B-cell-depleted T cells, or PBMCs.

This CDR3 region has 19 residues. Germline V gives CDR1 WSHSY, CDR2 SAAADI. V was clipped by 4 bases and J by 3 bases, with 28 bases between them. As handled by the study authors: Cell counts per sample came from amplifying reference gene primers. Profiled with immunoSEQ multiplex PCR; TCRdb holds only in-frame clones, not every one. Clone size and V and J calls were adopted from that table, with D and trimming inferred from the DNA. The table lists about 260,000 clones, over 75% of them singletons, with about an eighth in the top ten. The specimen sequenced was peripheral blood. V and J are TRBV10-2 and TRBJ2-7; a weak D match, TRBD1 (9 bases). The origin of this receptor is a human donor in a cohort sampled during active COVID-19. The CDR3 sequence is CASSGPGTGRTSTNYEQYF. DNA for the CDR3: TGCGCCAGCAGTGGTCCCGGGACAGGGAGGACTAGCACGAACTACGAGCAGTACTTC.